This T cell receptor (beta chain) was sequenced for a study of OX40 agonist ivuxolimab in advanced cancers. Points from the study as a whole: Among expanded peripheral T cells, antigen specificity went undetermined.

Sequenced by immunoSEQ multiplex PCR; TCRdb stores in-frame clones only, minus some. The table shows tens of thousands of clones, with 75% to 90% occurring only once. For this clone: What it binds is not known.

Trimming pared 7 bases from V and 0 bases from J, leaving 16 bases between. CDR3 length: 16 amino acids. CDR1 is MDHEN and CDR2 is SYDVKM in the germline V gene. The sequence came from an adult with an advanced solid tumor such as melanoma, head and neck, liver or kidney cancer. Source: CD4+ or CD8+ T cells sorted from blood, taken in a trial of the OX40 agonist ivuxolimab. The chain uses TRBV28 and TRBJ1-5, with D tentatively TRBD1 (5 bases). Here the CDR3 reads CASNYDSVHSNQPQHF. The CDR3 DNA sequence: TGTGCCAGCAATTACGACAGCGTTCATAGCAATCAGCCCCAGCATTTT.